These 16 T cell receptor beta chains share one sample of origin, sequenced in a study of vaccination effects on CD4 cells after COVID-19. Prior to sequencing, the ViraFEST assay stimulated PBMC with viral peptide pools, which expanded the antigen-specific CD4+ T cells. Scientists isolated CD4+ T cells after a roughly 10-day culture period ended. The antigens these receptors bind are not known. Sequencing used immunoSEQ multiplex PCR; TCRdb keeps in-frame clones, though not all of them. The sample holds approximately 30,000 clones; around 70% are singletons and the top ten take around 30%. The sample was CD4+ T cells from PBMCs cultured with HCoV-229E spike peptides, taken before COVID-19 vaccination. These TCRs come from a human donor who received a COVID-19 vaccine.

In this sample, this clone turned up a few times. V is TRBV28 and J is TRBJ2-7, with TRBD2 identical over 12 bases. From germline, CDR1 is MDHEN and CDR2 SYDVKM. This CDR3 spans 17 amino acids. Germline trimming cut 5 bases from V and 3 bases from J; bases unmatched to any gene: 11. The CDR3, as DNA: TGTGCCAGCAGTCCACGACTAGCGGGAGTTTTTGTCTACGAGCAGTACTTC. It codes for CASSPRLAGVFVYEQYF.

The chain recombines TRBV29-1 with TRBJ2-3; D unresolved. V was shortened by 5 bases and J by 6 bases, with 18 bases between the two germline ends. CDR3 length equals 14 residues. Germline-derived CDR1 and CDR2 are SQVTM and ANQGSEA. CDR3 sequence: CSVQRRSMTDTQYF. CDR3 DNA: TGCAGCGTTCAACGGCGTTCAATGACGGATACGCAGTATTTT.

The chain couples TRBV15 to TRBJ2-1, with 11 nucleotides matching TRBD2. CDR1 is LNHNV, CDR2 YYDKDF, per germline (reference sequence). Germline trimming cut 5 bases from V and 8 bases from J; bases unmatched to any gene: 14. CDR3 size: 17 residues. The CDR3 sequence is CATSPRTTSGSGDEQFF. In DNA, the CDR3 is TGTGCCACCAGCCCTCGAACCACTAGCGGGAGTGGCGATGAGCAGTTCTTC.

The chain combines TRBV6-2 or TRBV6-3 with TRBJ2-6; D remains ambiguous. V was cut by 6 bases and J by 5 bases, with 11 bases left in between. Germline V lookup: CDR1 MNHEY, CDR2 SVGEGT. The CDR3 is 14 amino acids. In DNA form, the CDR3 reads TGTGCCAGCAGCCCGGACCTGCGGGCCAACGTCCTGACTTTC. Translating it yields CASSPDLRANVLTF.

This rearrangement joins TRBV6-5 to TRBJ1-2, with a tentative D call TRBD1 (6 bases). Germline V gene lookup returns CDR1 MNHEY and CDR2 SVGAGI. The CDR3 consists of 15 residues. Trimming pared 6 bases from V and 2 bases from J, leaving 16 bases between. The CDR3 nucleotides are TGTGCCAGCAGAGCGAACGGACAGACAAACTATGGCTACACCTTC. Residues: CASRANGQTNYGYTF.

This rearrangement joins TRBV5-1 to TRBJ2-5, with TRBD1 identical over 12 bases. Germline lookup yields CDR1 SGHRS and CDR2 YFSETQ. The trim removed 4 bases at V and 5 bases at J, leaving 6 bases unmatched. The CDR3 spans 15 residues. CDR3 sequence (DNA): TGCGCCAGCAGCCCGGGACAGGGGGCGGGGGAGACCCAGTACTTC. This gives the protein CASSPGQGAGETQYF.

The V and J genes are TRBV29-1 and TRBJ2-2; D might be TRBD1 or TRBD2, each matching 6 bases. The CDR3 is made up of 14 amino acids. The germline CDR1 and CDR2 sequences are SQVTM and ANQGSEA. V gave up 4 bases and J gave up 1 base, with 10 bases separating them. CDR3 protein: CSVVGGQNTGELFF. The CDR3 DNA is TGCAGCGTTGTCGGGGGACAGAACACCGGGGAGCTGTTTTTT.

This clone has more than one count but fewer than ten. The chain joins TRBV20-1 to TRBJ1-5, with D tentatively TRBD1 (5 bases). The CDR3 has 14 amino acids. Germline V gene data show CDR1 as DFQATT and CDR2 as SNEGSKA (reference sequence). V was pared by 3 bases and J by 0 bases, with 9 bases between. This chain's CDR3 is CSASKGPSNQPQHF. In nucleotides, the CDR3 is TGCAGTGCTAGTAAGGGGCCTAGCAATCAGCCCCAGCATTTT.

The chain is built from TRBV5-1 and TRBJ2-2; D assignment may be TRBD1 or TRBD2 (5 bases each). Germline values: CDR1 SGHRS, CDR2 YFSETQ. This CDR3 has 15 amino acids. V gave up 5 bases and J gave up 1 base, with 12 bases separating them. This CDR3 reads CASRRGAENTGELFF. DNA of the CDR3: TGCGCCAGCAGGAGGGGCGCCGAGAACACCGGGGAGCTGTTTTTT.

J is TRBJ1-5 and V is TRBV28; 7 bases line up with TRBD1. Trimming took 8 bases from V and 2 from J; bases not matched to a gene: 21. The CDR3 loop spans 19 amino acids. Germline V CDR1 and CDR2: MDHEN, SYDVKM. This chain's CDR3 is CASSTPGQITYRGNQPQHF. The CDR3 nucleotides are TGTGCCAGCTCTACCCCGGGACAGATAACCTACCGGGGCAATCAGCCCCAGCATTTT. The whole variable domain, remainder taken from reference TRBV28 and TRBJ1-5, is DVKVTQSSRYLVKRTGEKVFLECVQDMDHENMFWYRQDPGLGLRLIYFSYDVKMKEKGDIPEGYSVSREKKERFSLILESASTNQTSMYLCASSTPGQITYRGNQPQHFGDGTRLSIL.

This rearrangement joins TRBV4-1 to TRBJ1-4; D is unresolved. Germline-derived CDR1 and CDR2 are MGHRA and YSYEKL. The V end was cut by 0 bases, the J end by 5 bases, with 4 bases between. The CDR3 spans 13 residues. Written as DNA, the CDR3 is TGCGCCAGCAGCCAAGATCACAATGAAAAACTGTTTTTT. It translates to CASSQDHNEKLFF.

This clone has a handful of counts. The chain combines TRBV28 with TRBJ1-5, with D maybe TRBD1 (5 bases). Germline lookup yields CDR1 MDHEN and CDR2 SYDVKM. With 6 bases removed from V and 7 bases from J, the gap between germline ends came to 22 bases. CDR3 size: 16 residues. The CDR3 spells CASSTWQGWGEQPQHF. The CDR3 coding sequence is TGTGCCAGCAGCACCTGGCAGGGTTGGGGGGAACAGCCCCAGCATTTT.

The rearrangement joins TRBV19 to TRBJ1-3, with 7 bases aligning to TRBD1. V shed 6 bases, J shed 5 bases, and the junction held 10 bases outside the gene matches. Looked up from germline, CDR1 is LNHDA and CDR2 is SQIVND (reference sequence). The CDR3 length is 15 residues. As DNA, the CDR3 is TGTGCCAGTAGCCGTGGACAGGCCGCACGAAACACCATATATTTT. This encodes CASSRGQAARNTIYF.

This clone was observed a single time. The rearrangement joins TRBV14 to TRBJ2-5; possibly TRBD2 for D (6 bases). CDR1 and CDR2 from the germline V gene are SGHDN and FVKESK. Trimming left V 5 bases short and J 5 bases short, with 18 bases between. CDR3 length: 15 amino acids. The DNA of the CDR3 is TGTGCCAGCAGCGGACTCCTTTCCCGGGGGGAGACCCAGTACTTC. Translation: CASSGLLSRGETQYF.

This clone turned up a few times. This chain connects TRBV3-1 (or the pseudogene TRBV3-2) to TRBJ1-3; 7 nucleotides align to TRBD1. This CDR3 comprises 16 residues. The V segment lost 3 bases and the J segment 0 bases; nucleotides outside the gene matches: 5. The germline CDR1 and CDR2 sequences are LGHDT and YNNKEL (reference sequence). Here the CDR3 reads CASSHPGTASGNTIYF. The CDR3 DNA sequence: TGTGCCAGCAGCCATCCCGGGACAGCCTCTGGAAACACCATATATTTT.

The rearrangement uses TRBV6-5 and TRBJ1-2, with 8 bases identical to TRBD1. The CDR3 extends over 13 amino acids. Germline CDR1 MNHEY, CDR2 SVGAGI. V was pared by 7 bases and J by 8 bases, with 9 bases of the junction left unmatched. The CDR3 DNA reads as TGTGCCAGCACCCGGACAGGGAAAGAGGGCTACACCTTC. Its translation: CASTRTGKEGYTF.